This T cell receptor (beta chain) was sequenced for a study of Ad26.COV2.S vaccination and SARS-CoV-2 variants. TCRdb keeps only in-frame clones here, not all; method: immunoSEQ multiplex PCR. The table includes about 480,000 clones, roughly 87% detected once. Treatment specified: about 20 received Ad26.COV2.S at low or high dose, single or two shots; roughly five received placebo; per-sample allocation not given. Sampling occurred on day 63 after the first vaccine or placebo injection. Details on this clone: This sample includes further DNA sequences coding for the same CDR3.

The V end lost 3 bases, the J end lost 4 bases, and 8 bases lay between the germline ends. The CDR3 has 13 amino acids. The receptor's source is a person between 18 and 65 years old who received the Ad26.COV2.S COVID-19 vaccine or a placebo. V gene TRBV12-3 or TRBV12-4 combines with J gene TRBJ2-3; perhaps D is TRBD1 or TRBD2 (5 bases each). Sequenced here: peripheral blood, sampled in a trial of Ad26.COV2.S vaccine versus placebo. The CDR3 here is CASSFRGADTQYF. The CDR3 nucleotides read TGTGCCAGCAGTTTCCGAGGGGCAGATACGCAGTATTTT.